This T cell receptor beta chain is from a study of human T cells and chemical hapten exposure. Study context: Patch tests of 0.01% DPC on the upper back were read at 6 days. Small differences in pooled library volume mainly drove the variation in TCR yields per sample.

MiXCR, applied by TCRdb to the RACE reads, yields one record per CDR3 protein. Altogether 250,000 to 300,000 distinct CDR3 sequences are present, almost 8% being singletons, with the ten largest covering more than 1%. The study, taken as a whole, reports: Expanded TCRs showed more large CDR3 clusters than pre-sensitization or healthy control sets. No change in TCRs above 1 in 1000 frequency was produced by DPC sensitization.

The time point here: pre-sensitization, week 0. The treatment was: therapeutic diphenylcyclopropenone sensitization with weekly scalp DPC. The V and J ends lost 1 base and 2 bases, in that order; junction bases with no gene match: 4. The CDR3 is made up of 16 amino acids. Germline CDR1 SGHAT, CDR2 FQDESV (reference sequence). Many counts were recorded for this clonotype. What it binds is unknown. Sequencing was performed on whole blood, taken in connection with sensitization to the hapten diphenylcyclopropenone (DPC). The receptor was derived from a man between 18 and 35 years old with alopecia areata. Some clones in this sample may be carry-over from other donors' samples. This chain uses TRBV11-1 with TRBJ2-3; 9 nucleotides line up with TRBD2. For the CDR3, the DNA is TGTGCCAGCAGCTTAGTTCCTAGCGGGACCACAGATACGCAGTATTTT. This codes for CASSLVPSGTTDTQYF.